The 7 T cell receptor beta chains presented below share a single source sample, sequenced in a study of cytomegalovirus exposure and HLA in healthy donors. Primers: 60 Vbeta forward and 13 Jbeta reverse. Clones were read by immunoSEQ multiplex PCR, and TCRdb kept only the in-frame ones, dropping some. The data hold over 150,000 clones, with roughly 75% observed a single time. The sample consisted of PBMCs. These receptors all come from a woman between 50 and 59 years old in good health and CMV-seropositive.

The rearrangement joins TRBV9 to TRBJ1-2, with 7 bases identical to TRBD1. CDR3 length: 13 amino acids. CDR1 and CDR2 (germline): SGDLS, YYNGEE. V shed 2 bases, J shed 5 bases, and the junction held 3 bases outside the gene matches. This CDR3 reads CASSVGTDYGYTF. CDR3 DNA: TGTGCCAGCAGCGTGGGGACAGATTATGGCTACACCTTC.

The chain carries TRBV6-6 and TRBJ1-5; D ambiguous. Between the trimmed V and J ends, which lost 0 bases and 0 bases, there was a span of 9 bases. The length of the CDR3 is 16 residues. The germline gives CDR1 MNHNY, CDR2 SVGAGI (reference sequence). Written as DNA, the CDR3 is TGTGCCAGCAGTTACTCGGGAGAATATAGCAATCAGCCCCAGCATTTT. Translation gives CASSYSGEYSNQPQHF.

The chain carries TRBV14 and TRBJ2-7; 9 bases align to TRBD1. The V gene's germline CDR1 is SGHDN and CDR2 FVKESK. V was clipped by 1 base and J by 7 bases; unmatched bases: 5. The CDR3 runs to 14 residues. CDR3: CASSQAYRGPEQYF. The CDR3 nucleotides read TGTGCCAGCAGCCAAGCCTACAGGGGGCCAGAGCAGTACTTC.

V is TRBV28 and J is TRBJ1-1; 12 bases map to TRBD1. The CDR3 loop spans 17 amino acids. V was clipped by 7 bases and J by 4 bases; unmatched bases: 13. Germline V CDR1 and CDR2: MDHEN, SYDVKM. In DNA, the CDR3 is TGTGCCAGCACTCTTTCCGGGACAGGGGGCCGTAGCACTGAAGCTTTCTTT. Its protein is CASTLSGTGGRSTEAFF.

This clone was picked up one time. The chain recombines TRBV20-1 with TRBJ2-7; tentative D call: TRBD1 (6 bases). This CDR3 spans 11 amino acids. Germline loops: CDR1 DFQATT, CDR2 SNEGSKA (reference sequence). The ends were cut back, 6 bases at V and 7 bases at J, with 13 bases in the middle. The CDR3 nucleotides are TGCAGTGCACAGACAGGTAGTGAGCAGTACTTC. It is translated as CSAQTGSEQYF.

The V gene is TRBV29-1, the J gene TRBJ1-2, with 8 bases aligning to TRBD1. V lost 7 bases and J lost 7; bases outside the gene matches: 5. CDR1 is SQVTM and CDR2 is ANQGSEA in the germline V gene. The CDR3 sequence is 11 residues long. CDR3 sequence reads: CSARGQGGYTF. The CDR3, as DNA: TGCAGCGCCAGGGGGCAAGGTGGCTACACCTTC.

This sequence joins TRBV28 and TRBJ2-5; D unclear. The J call could be wrong; TRBJ2-7 is a better fit for the DNA end. The CDR3 contains 14 residues. Germline V gives CDR1 MDHEN, CDR2 SYDVKM. The CDR3 DNA reads as TGTGCCAGCAGTTTAAAACTTAGAATCTACGAGCAGTACTTC. This encodes CASSLKLRIYEQYF.